This is a list of T cell receptor beta chains from one sample in a study of cytomegalovirus exposure and HLA in healthy donors. Some clones are missing from TCRdb's copy, which holds only in-frame ones; the method was immunoSEQ multiplex PCR. The table lists around 160,000 clones, about 89% of them singletons. Sequenced: PBMCs. The receptors come from a young woman in good health and CMV-seropositive. The CDR3 runs from the conserved cysteine through the conserved F or W. The order of the fields is D gene, J gene, clone size, V gene, CDR3 DNA, CDR3 protein. A D gene is named only where the DNA matches it firmly. Clone size is stated in some rows and not others, as once, few, many or a class when expanded.

d_gene: .
j_gene: TRBJ2-1
abundance: .
v_gene: TRBV28
CDR3nt: TGTGCCAGCAGTTTAAGGCGGGCTGGCGGGCTTTACAATGAGCAGTTCTTC
CDR3aa: CASSLRRAGGLYNEQFF

d_gene: TRBD1
j_gene: TRBJ1-1
abundance: once
v_gene: TRBV27
CDR3nt: TGTGCCAGCAGTGTCCGGGACAGGAGAGGATACCCAACGTACACTGAAGCTTTCTTT
CDR3aa: CASSVRDRRGYPTYTEAFF

d_gene: TRBD2
j_gene: TRBJ2-7
abundance: .
v_gene: TRBV4-1
CDR3nt: TGCGCCAGCAGCGTAGAAACTAGCGGGGTTAGCTCCTACGAGCAGTACTTC
CDR3aa: CASSVETSGVSSYEQYF

d_gene: TRBD2
j_gene: TRBJ2-5
abundance: .
v_gene: TRBV30
CDR3nt: TGTGCCTGGAGTGTGGGGACTAGCGGGGGGGCCTGGCGTGGAGAGACCCAGTACTTC
CDR3aa: CAWSVGTSGGAWRGETQYF

d_gene: .
j_gene: TRBJ1-6
abundance: few
v_gene: TRBV30
CDR3nt: TGTGCCTGCGTACATACCGCCTATAATTCACCCCTCCACTTT
CDR3aa: CACVHTAYNSPLHF

d_gene: .
j_gene: TRBJ1-3
abundance: .
v_gene: TRBV18
CDR3nt: TGTGCCAGCACGCCAAGGGTAGCGGGACGCGCAGACTCTGGAAACACCATATATTTT
CDR3aa: CASTPRVAGRADSGNTIYF

d_gene: TRBD2
j_gene: TRBJ2-1
abundance: once
v_gene: TRBV25-1
CDR3nt: TGTGCCAGCAGCCCCCACCGGACTAGCGGGGGGCGGGGGCAGTTCTTC
CDR3aa: CASSPHRTSGGRGQFF

d_gene: .
j_gene: TRBJ1-3
abundance: .
v_gene: TRBV29-1
CDR3nt: TGCAGCGTTGAAGATGGGACAAGTGGAAACACCATATATTTT
CDR3aa: CSVEDGTSGNTIYF

d_gene: TRBD1
j_gene: TRBJ2-3
abundance: once
v_gene: TRBV19
CDR3nt: TGTGCCAGTAGTGCCCATGACAGGGGGCTGACAGATACGCAGTATTTT
CDR3aa: CASSAHDRGLTDTQYF

d_gene: TRBD1
j_gene: TRBJ1-3
abundance: .
v_gene: TRBV6-5
CDR3nt: TGTGCCAGCAGAGGGACAGCCACTACCATATATTTT
CDR3aa: CASRGTATTIYF

d_gene: TRBD1
j_gene: TRBJ1-3
abundance: .
v_gene: TRBV25-1
CDR3nt: TGTGCCAGCAGAGCTAGTCCTACAGGGGAAGGAAACACCATATATTTT
CDR3aa: CASRASPTGEGNTIYF

d_gene: .
j_gene: TRBJ1-1
abundance: .
v_gene: TRBV7-9
CDR3nt: TGTGCCAGCAGCTTAGACAGATTGAACACTGAAGCTTTCTTT
CDR3aa: CASSLDRLNTEAFF

d_gene: TRBD1
j_gene: TRBJ1-5
abundance: .
v_gene: TRBV7-8
CDR3nt: TGTGCCAGCAGCCCGAGAATCAGGGGGACCCAGCCCCAGCATTTT
CDR3aa: CASSPRIRGTQPQHF

d_gene: .
j_gene: TRBJ1-1
abundance: .
v_gene: TRBV4-3
CDR3nt: TGCGCCAGCAGCGAGGCGCGGAACACTGAAGCTTTCTTT
CDR3aa: CASSEARNTEAFF

d_gene: .
j_gene: TRBJ2-7
abundance: .
v_gene: TRBV19
CDR3nt: TGTGCCAGTAGTATAAACAGCCCCTACGAGCAGTACTTC
CDR3aa: CASSINSPYEQYF

d_gene: .
j_gene: TRBJ2-7
abundance: .
v_gene: TRBV28
CDR3nt: TGTGCCAGCACTCCACAGGGGACTAGCTCCTACGAGCAGTACTTC
CDR3aa: CASTPQGTSSYEQYF

d_gene: .
j_gene: TRBJ1-4
abundance: .
v_gene: TRBV27
CDR3nt: TGTGCCAGCAGTTCTGGGGCCGGAACAGCTTATGAAAAACTGTTTTTT
CDR3aa: CASSSGAGTAYEKLFF

d_gene: .
j_gene: TRBJ1-2
abundance: .
v_gene: TRBV27
CDR3nt: TGTGCCAGCATCCCCCCAGGGGTCCACGACCACTATGGCTACACCTTC
CDR3aa: CASIPPGVHDHYGYTF

d_gene: TRBD2
j_gene: TRBJ2-5
abundance: .
v_gene: TRBV2
CDR3nt: TGTGCCAGCAGTGAACTAGCGGGTCCCCAAGAGACCCAGTACTTC
CDR3aa: CASSELAGPQETQYF

d_gene: .
j_gene: TRBJ1-5
abundance: .
v_gene: TRBV7-2
CDR3nt: TGTGCCAGCAGCTTAACAGACAATCAGCCCCAGCATTTT
CDR3aa: CASSLTDNQPQHF

d_gene: TRBD1
j_gene: TRBJ2-7
abundance: .
v_gene: TRBV6-6
CDR3nt: TGTGCCAGCAGTTCCGGGACAGGGGTCTACGAGCAGTACTTC
CDR3aa: CASSSGTGVYEQYF

d_gene: TRBD2
j_gene: TRBJ2-2
abundance: .
v_gene: TRBV30
CDR3nt: TGTGCCTGGACACGGGGGGGCCCCGGGGAGCTGTTTTTT
CDR3aa: CAWTRGGPGELFF

d_gene: TRBD1
j_gene: TRBJ2-1
abundance: .
v_gene: TRBV19
CDR3nt: TGTGCCAGTAGTATAGGTTCGGACAGGGGTGGGTTTAGGCAGTTCTTC
CDR3aa: CASSIGSDRGGFRQFF

d_gene: .
j_gene: TRBJ1-4
abundance: .
v_gene: TRBV11-1
CDR3nt: TGTGCCAGCAGCCCGGGCCTGGGGCCAACTAATGAAAAACTGTTTTTT
CDR3aa: CASSPGLGPTNEKLFF

d_gene: .
j_gene: TRBJ2-5
abundance: once
v_gene: TRBV7-2
CDR3nt: TGTGCCAGCAGCTTAGTGGGGCTACAAGAGACCCAGTACTTC
CDR3aa: CASSLVGLQETQYF

d_gene: TRBD1
j_gene: TRBJ1-1
abundance: .
v_gene: TRBV14
CDR3nt: TGTGCCAGCAGCCAAAGGACAGGGTCTCCCACTGAAGCTTTCTTT
CDR3aa: CASSQRTGSPTEAFF

d_gene: .
j_gene: TRBJ2-3
abundance: once
v_gene: TRBV27
CDR3nt: TGTGCCAGCAGTCAAAAAGATACGCAGTATTTT
CDR3aa: CASSQKDTQYF

d_gene: .
j_gene: TRBJ1-2
abundance: .
v_gene: TRBV29-1
CDR3nt: TGCAGCGTTGACGGGGAAAACTATGGCTACACCTTC
CDR3aa: CSVDGENYGYTF

d_gene: .
j_gene: TRBJ2-6
abundance: .
v_gene: TRBV4-1
CDR3nt: TGCGCCAGCAGCCAAGACGAGCGATCCTCTGGGGCCAACGTCCTGACTTTC
CDR3aa: CASSQDERSSGANVLTF

d_gene: .
j_gene: TRBJ1-2
abundance: .
v_gene: TRBV5-4
CDR3nt: TGTGCCAGCAGCCCCAACGGACGGGAAAACTATGGCTACACCTTC
CDR3aa: CASSPNGRENYGYTF

d_gene: .
j_gene: TRBJ2-7
abundance: .
v_gene: TRBV12-2
CDR3nt: TGTGCAAGTCGCTTAGCCGGGACTAGACCCTACGAGCAGTACTTC
CDR3aa: CASRLAGTRPYEQYF

d_gene: .
j_gene: TRBJ2-7
abundance: .
v_gene: TRBV4-3
CDR3nt: TGCGCCAGCAGCCCCGGTAGCGGCTCCTACGAGCAGTACTTC
CDR3aa: CASSPGSGSYEQYF

d_gene: TRBD1
j_gene: TRBJ2-7
abundance: .
v_gene: TRBV10-3
CDR3nt: TGTGCCATCAGGGGACAGGGAGATTCCTACGAGCAGTACTTC
CDR3aa: CAIRGQGDSYEQYF

d_gene: TRBD1
j_gene: TRBJ1-6
abundance: few
v_gene: TRBV19
CDR3nt: TGTGCCAGTAGTAATAGACAGGGCGATAATTCACCCCTCCACTTT
CDR3aa: CASSNRQGDNSPLHF

d_gene: TRBD1
j_gene: TRBJ1-2
abundance: .
v_gene: TRBV14
CDR3nt: TGTGCCAGCAGCCAGGACAGGACCATGTCCTATGGCTACACCTTC
CDR3aa: CASSQDRTMSYGYTF

d_gene: TRBD1
j_gene: TRBJ2-7
abundance: .
v_gene: TRBV6-5
CDR3nt: TGTGCCACATTGACAGGGGACACCTACGAGCAGTACTTC
CDR3aa: CATLTGDTYEQYF

d_gene: TRBD1
j_gene: TRBJ1-4
abundance: few
v_gene: TRBV19
CDR3nt: TGTGCCAGTAGTCCTCGGACAGGGGAGGTTTCCGAGAAACTGTTTTTT
CDR3aa: CASSPRTGEVSEKLFF

d_gene: TRBD2
j_gene: TRBJ2-1
abundance: .
v_gene: TRBV7-2
CDR3nt: TGTGCCAGCAGCTTAGCCCTAGCGGGAGTTGAGCAGTTCTTC
CDR3aa: CASSLALAGVEQFF

d_gene: .
j_gene: TRBJ2-1
abundance: .
v_gene: TRBV5-1
CDR3nt: TGCGCCAGCAGCTCCCGGGTCGAGCAGTTCTTC
CDR3aa: CASSSRVEQFF

d_gene: .
j_gene: TRBJ1-2
abundance: .
v_gene: TRBV6-5
CDR3nt: TGTGCCAGCAGTGGACGACAGCAGGAGCGTACAGGCTACACCTTC
CDR3aa: CASSGRQQERTGYTF

d_gene: .
j_gene: TRBJ1-5
abundance: .
v_gene: TRBV7-6
CDR3nt: TGTGCCAGCAGCTTAGCACAGGGTGGACAGCCCCAGCATTTT
CDR3aa: CASSLAQGGQPQHF

d_gene: .
j_gene: TRBJ1-5
abundance: .
v_gene: TRBV6-4
CDR3nt: TGTGCCAGCAGTGACTGGAAAAGGGGCAGCGTACGAGGTATTAGCAATCAGCCCCAGCATTTT
CDR3aa: CASSDWKRGSVRGISNQPQHF

d_gene: .
j_gene: TRBJ2-3
abundance: .
v_gene: TRBV28
CDR3nt: TGTGCCAGCAGTTTTTTGACTAGGGCGGCAGATACGCAGTATTTT
CDR3aa: CASSFLTRAADTQYF

d_gene: .
j_gene: TRBJ2-7
abundance: .
v_gene: TRBV11-2
CDR3nt: TGTGCCAGCAGCTTAGAATCCCCCCTCAGGGGCCGGGACGAGCAGTACTTC
CDR3aa: CASSLESPLRGRDEQYF

d_gene: .
j_gene: TRBJ1-1
abundance: .
v_gene: TRBV7-8
CDR3nt: TGTGCCAGCGGCATATTGAACACTGAAGCTTTCTTT
CDR3aa: CASGILNTEAFF

d_gene: TRBD1
j_gene: TRBJ2-5
abundance: .
v_gene: TRBV5-1
CDR3nt: TGCGCCAGCAGCGCATCCGGGACAGGGACTGAGACCCAGTACTTC
CDR3aa: CASSASGTGTETQYF

d_gene: TRBD1
j_gene: TRBJ1-1
abundance: .
v_gene: TRBV28
CDR3nt: TGTGCCAGCAGCCAAGGACAGGGGATCACTGAAGCTTTCTTT
CDR3aa: CASSQGQGITEAFF

d_gene: .
j_gene: TRBJ2-7
abundance: once
v_gene: TRBV4-1
CDR3nt: TGCGCCAGCAGCCACGGCCAGGGCTTTTCCTACGAGCAGTACTTC
CDR3aa: CASSHGQGFSYEQYF

d_gene: .
j_gene: TRBJ1-4
abundance: .
v_gene: TRBV11-2
CDR3nt: TGTGCCAGCAGCTTAAACCCCGGGGTGGGGGGTCGAGGCGAAAAACTGTTTTTT
CDR3aa: CASSLNPGVGGRGEKLFF

d_gene: TRBD1
j_gene: TRBJ2-5
abundance: .
v_gene: TRBV9
CDR3nt: TGTGCCAGCAGCCCCCAGGGGGCCTCGGAGACCCAGTACTTC
CDR3aa: CASSPQGASETQYF